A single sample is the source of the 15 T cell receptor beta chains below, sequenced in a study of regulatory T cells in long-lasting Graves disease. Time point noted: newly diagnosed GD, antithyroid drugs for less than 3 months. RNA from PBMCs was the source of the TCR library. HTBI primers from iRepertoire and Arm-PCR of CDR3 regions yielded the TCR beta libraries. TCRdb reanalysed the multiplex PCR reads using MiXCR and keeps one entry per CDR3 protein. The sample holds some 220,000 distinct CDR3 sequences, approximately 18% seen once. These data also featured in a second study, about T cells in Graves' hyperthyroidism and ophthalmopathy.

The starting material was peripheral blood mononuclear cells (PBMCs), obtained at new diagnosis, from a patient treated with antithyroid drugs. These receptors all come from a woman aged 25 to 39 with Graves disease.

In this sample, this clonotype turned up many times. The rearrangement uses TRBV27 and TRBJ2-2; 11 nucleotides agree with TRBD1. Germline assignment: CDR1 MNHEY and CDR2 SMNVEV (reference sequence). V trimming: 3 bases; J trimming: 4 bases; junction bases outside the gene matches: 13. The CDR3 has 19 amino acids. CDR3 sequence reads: CASSFRDRGFSGGTGELFF. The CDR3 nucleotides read TGTGCCAGCAGTTTCCGGGACAGGGGGTTCAGCGGGGGCACCGGGGAGCTGTTTTTT.

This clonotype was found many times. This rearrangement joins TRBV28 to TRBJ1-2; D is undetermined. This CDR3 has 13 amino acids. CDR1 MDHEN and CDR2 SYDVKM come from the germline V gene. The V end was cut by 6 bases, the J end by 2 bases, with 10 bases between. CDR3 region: CASRRGRNYGYTF. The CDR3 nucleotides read TGTGCCAGCAGACGCGGGAGAAACTATGGCTACACCTTC.

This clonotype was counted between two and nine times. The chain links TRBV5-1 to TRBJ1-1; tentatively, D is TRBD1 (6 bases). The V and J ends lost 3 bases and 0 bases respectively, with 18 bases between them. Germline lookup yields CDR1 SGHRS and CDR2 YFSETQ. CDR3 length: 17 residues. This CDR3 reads CASSWGGGSRMNTEAFF. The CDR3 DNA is TGCGCCAGCAGCTGGGGGGGGGGCAGTCGGATGAACACTGAAGCTTTCTTT.

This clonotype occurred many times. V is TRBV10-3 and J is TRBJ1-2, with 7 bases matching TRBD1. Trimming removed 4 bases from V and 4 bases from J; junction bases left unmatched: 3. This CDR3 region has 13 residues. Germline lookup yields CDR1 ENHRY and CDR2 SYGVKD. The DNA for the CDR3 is TGTGCCATCAGTGGACAGGGTGTCTATGGCTACACCTTC. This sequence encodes CAISGQGVYGYTF.

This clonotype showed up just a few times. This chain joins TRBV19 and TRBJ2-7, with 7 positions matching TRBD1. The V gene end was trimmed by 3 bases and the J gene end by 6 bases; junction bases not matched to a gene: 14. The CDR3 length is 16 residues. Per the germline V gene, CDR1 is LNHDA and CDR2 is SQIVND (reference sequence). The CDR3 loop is CASSMRGPGGDGEQYF. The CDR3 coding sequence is TGTGCCAGTAGTATGCGAGGTCCAGGGGGAGATGGCGAGCAGTACTTC.

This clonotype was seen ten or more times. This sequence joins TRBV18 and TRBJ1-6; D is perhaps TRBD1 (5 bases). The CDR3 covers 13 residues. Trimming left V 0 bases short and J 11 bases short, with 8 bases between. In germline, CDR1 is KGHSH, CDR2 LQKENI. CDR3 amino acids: CASSPPPGTPLHF. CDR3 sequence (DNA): TGTGCCAGCTCACCACCGCCAGGGACACCCCTCCACTTT.

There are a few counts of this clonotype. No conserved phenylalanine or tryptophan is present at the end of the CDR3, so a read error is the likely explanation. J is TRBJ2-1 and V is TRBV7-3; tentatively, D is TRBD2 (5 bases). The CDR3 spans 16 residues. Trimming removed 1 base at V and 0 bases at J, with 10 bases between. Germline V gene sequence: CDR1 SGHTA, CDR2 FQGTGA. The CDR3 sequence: CASSLIPGSSYNEQFL. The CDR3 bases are TGTGCCAGCAGCTTAATTCCGGGGAGCTCCTACAATGAGCAGTTCCTC.

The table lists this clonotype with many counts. The CDR3 spells CAISDEFLNTEAFF. In DNA, the CDR3 is TGTGCCATCAGTGACGAGTTCCTGAACACTGAAGCTTTCTTT. The chain joins TRBV10-3 to TRBJ1-1; no clear D gene. The germline CDR1 and CDR2 sequences are ENHRY and SYGVKD. The CDR3 has 14 amino acids. Trimming removed 3 bases at V and 0 bases at J, with 8 bases between.

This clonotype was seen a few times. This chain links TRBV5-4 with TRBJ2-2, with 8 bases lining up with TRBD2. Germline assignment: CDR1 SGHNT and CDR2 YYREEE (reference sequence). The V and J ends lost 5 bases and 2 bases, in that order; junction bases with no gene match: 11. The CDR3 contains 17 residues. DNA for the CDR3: TGTGCCAGCAGAAGCAGGGCGGGAGGTCTTAACACCGGGGAGCTGTTTTTT. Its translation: CASRSRAGGLNTGELFF.

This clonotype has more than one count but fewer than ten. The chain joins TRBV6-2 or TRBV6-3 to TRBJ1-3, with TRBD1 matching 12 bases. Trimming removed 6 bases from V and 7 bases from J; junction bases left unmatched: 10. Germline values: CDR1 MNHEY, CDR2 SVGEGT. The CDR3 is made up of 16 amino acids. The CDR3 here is CASRAPGTGGLNTIYF. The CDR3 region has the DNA TGTGCCAGCAGGGCCCCCGGGACAGGGGGCCTGAACACCATATATTTT.

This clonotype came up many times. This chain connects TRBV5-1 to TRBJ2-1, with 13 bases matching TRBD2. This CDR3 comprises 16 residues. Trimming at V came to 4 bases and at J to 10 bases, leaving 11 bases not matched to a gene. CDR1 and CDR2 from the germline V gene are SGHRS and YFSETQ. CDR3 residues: CASSPQTSGRAGEQFF. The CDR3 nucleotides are TGCGCCAGCAGCCCCCAAACTAGCGGGAGGGCGGGGGAGCAGTTCTTC.

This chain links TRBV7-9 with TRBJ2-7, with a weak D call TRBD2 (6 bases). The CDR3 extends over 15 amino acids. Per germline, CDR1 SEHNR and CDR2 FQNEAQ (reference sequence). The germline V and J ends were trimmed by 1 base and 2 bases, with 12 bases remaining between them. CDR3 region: CASSLGDFSPYEQYF. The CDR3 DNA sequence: TGTGCCAGCAGCTTAGGGGACTTTAGCCCCTACGAGCAGTACTTC.

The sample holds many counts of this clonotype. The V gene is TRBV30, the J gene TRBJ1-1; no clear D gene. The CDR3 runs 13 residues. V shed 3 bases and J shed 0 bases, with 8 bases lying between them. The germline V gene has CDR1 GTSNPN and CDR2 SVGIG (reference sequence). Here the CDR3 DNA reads TGTGCCTGGAGGCCTACAGTGAACACTGAAGCTTTCTTT. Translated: CAWRPTVNTEAFF.

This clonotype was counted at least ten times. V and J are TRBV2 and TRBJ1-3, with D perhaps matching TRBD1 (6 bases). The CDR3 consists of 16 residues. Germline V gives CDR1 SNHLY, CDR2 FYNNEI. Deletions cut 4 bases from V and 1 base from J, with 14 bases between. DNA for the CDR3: TGTGCCAGCAGTGCCACAGGGAGAGCTTCTGGAAACACCATATATTTT. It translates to CASSATGRASGNTIYF.

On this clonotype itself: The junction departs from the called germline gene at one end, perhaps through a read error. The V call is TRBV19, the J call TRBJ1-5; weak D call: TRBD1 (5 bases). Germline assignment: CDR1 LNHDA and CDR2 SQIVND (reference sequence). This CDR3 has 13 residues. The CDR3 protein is CASGIRAGGPQHF. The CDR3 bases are TGTGCCAGTGGTATAAGGGCTGGGGGGCCCCAGCATTTT.